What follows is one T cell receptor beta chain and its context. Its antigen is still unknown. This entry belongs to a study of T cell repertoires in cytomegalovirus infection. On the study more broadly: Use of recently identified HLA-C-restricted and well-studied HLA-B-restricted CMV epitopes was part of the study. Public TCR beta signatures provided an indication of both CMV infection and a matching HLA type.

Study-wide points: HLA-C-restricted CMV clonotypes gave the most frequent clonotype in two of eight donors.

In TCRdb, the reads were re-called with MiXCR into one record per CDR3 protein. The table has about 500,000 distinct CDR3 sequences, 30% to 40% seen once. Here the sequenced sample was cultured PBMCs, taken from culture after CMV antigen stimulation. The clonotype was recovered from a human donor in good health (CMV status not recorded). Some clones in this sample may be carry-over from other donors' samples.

CDR3 sequence: CASSLGQGLGTEAFF. The CDR3 bases are TGTGCCAGCAGCTTAGGACAGGGGTTAGGCACTGAAGCTTTCTTT. The chain couples TRBV7-2 to TRBJ1-1; 8 positions match TRBD1. J was trimmed by 4 bases and V by 1 base; bases with no gene match: 5. CDR3 length equals 15 residues. Per germline, CDR1 SGHTA and CDR2 FQGNSA.